The rows below give T cell receptor beta chains drawn from one sample of a study of tumor T cells in aggressive B-cell lymphoma. The data were produced by immunoSEQ multiplex PCR, yet TCRdb's version contains in-frame clones alone and is incomplete. The repertoire holds about 5,100 clones, approximately 88% seen once, with around 5.6% in the top ten. The sequencing sample was made of tumor tissue. The receptors shown here come from an adult with diffuse large B cell lymphoma. Each CDR3 is given with its conserved first and last residue. Each record gives: V gene, J gene, CDR3 protein.

v_gene: TRBV7-2; j_gene: TRBJ2-5; CDR3aa: CASAGGGLGGETQYF
v_gene: TRBV10-2; j_gene: TRBJ2-1; CDR3aa: CAINPGQGPTRQFF
v_gene: TRBV19; j_gene: TRBJ2-4; CDR3aa: CASSLTGQIIQYF
v_gene: TRBV27; j_gene: TRBJ2-5; CDR3aa: CATAQGDGETQYF
v_gene: TRBV29-1; j_gene: TRBJ1-2; CDR3aa: CSTLGTVNYGYTF
v_gene: TRBV6-5; j_gene: TRBJ1-6; CDR3aa: CASSYSRGSPLHF
v_gene: TRBV4-1; j_gene: TRBJ2-3; CDR3aa: CASSQESPRADTQYF
v_gene: TRBV11-2; j_gene: TRBJ2-3; CDR3aa: CASSPSSHPGTQYF
v_gene: TRBV9; j_gene: TRBJ2-1; CDR3aa: CASSVVVGGGANEQFF
v_gene: TRBV1; j_gene: TRBJ1-5; CDR3aa: CTRGMEADQPQHF
v_gene: TRBV2; j_gene: TRBJ1-4; CDR3aa: CASSDVQIFSTNEKLFF
v_gene: TRBV5-1; j_gene: TRBJ1-1; CDR3aa: CASSLDPAGLNTEAFF
v_gene: TRBV6-1; j_gene: TRBJ2-7; CDR3aa: CASLWDYSSYEQYF
v_gene: TRBV11-3; j_gene: TRBJ2-3; CDR3aa: CASTDRDTQYF
v_gene: TRBV5-6; j_gene: TRBJ2-5; CDR3aa: CASSRGQGGETQYF
v_gene: TRBV7-2; j_gene: TRBJ1-5; CDR3aa: CASSLGTGSRPQHF
v_gene: TRBV10-3; j_gene: TRBJ1-4; CDR3aa: CAIRAPGNEKLFF
v_gene: TRBV18; j_gene: TRBJ2-7; CDR3aa: CASSLRGGRDEQYF
v_gene: TRBV7-3; j_gene: TRBJ1-2; CDR3aa: CASSLGPVDGRNYGYTF
v_gene: TRBV7-6; j_gene: TRBJ2-3; CDR3aa: CASIGSGGPDTQYF
v_gene: TRBV4-3; j_gene: TRBJ2-1; CDR3aa: CASSLAGGSYNEQFF
v_gene: TRBV11-2; j_gene: TRBJ1-2; CDR3aa: CASSLLTQANYGYTF
v_gene: TRBV28; j_gene: TRBJ2-7; CDR3aa: CASSLGQGELSYEQYF
v_gene: TRBV27; j_gene: TRBJ1-1; CDR3aa: CASSSNTGGTEAFF
v_gene: TRBV5-5; j_gene: TRBJ1-2; CDR3aa: CASSLATAGNGYTF
v_gene: TRBV4-3; j_gene: TRBJ2-5; CDR3aa: CASSLLAGGRETQYF
v_gene: TRBV5-5; j_gene: TRBJ1-1; CDR3aa: CASSLARTGMPEAFF
v_gene: TRBV7-9; j_gene: TRBJ2-3; CDR3aa: CASSLVGEGTDTQYF
v_gene: TRBV7-9; j_gene: TRBJ2-3; CDR3aa: CASSPGLGSTDTQYF
v_gene: TRBV18; j_gene: TRBJ1-1; CDR3aa: CASSLQRDRGRKIF
v_gene: TRBV15; j_gene: TRBJ1-1; CDR3aa: CATSRASPNTEAFF
v_gene: TRBV7-3; j_gene: TRBJ1-3; CDR3aa: CASSLTGIGNTIYF
v_gene: TRBV5-1; j_gene: TRBJ2-1; CDR3aa: CASSLDRGQQFF
v_gene: TRBV27; j_gene: TRBJ2-7; CDR3aa: CASSLSANTGSYEQYF
v_gene: TRBV5-1; j_gene: TRBJ2-3; CDR3aa: CASSLRGIAGGRVTDTQYF
v_gene: TRBV19; j_gene: TRBJ1-5; CDR3aa: CASSTGQVINHKPQHF
v_gene: TRBV11-3; j_gene: TRBJ2-2; CDR3aa: CASSLEGQGKGELFF
v_gene: TRBV29-1; j_gene: TRBJ1-2; CDR3aa: CSVEEGGYGYTF
v_gene: TRBV5-4; j_gene: TRBJ1-4; CDR3aa: CASSLKGQGFEKLFF
v_gene: TRBV6-5; j_gene: TRBJ1-1; CDR3aa: CASSAQGSNTEAFF
v_gene: TRBV4-1; j_gene: TRBJ1-1; CDR3aa: CASSPLGMGLVTEAFF
v_gene: TRBV14; j_gene: TRBJ1-1; CDR3aa: CASSHRTAYRSAEAFF
v_gene: TRBV7-9; j_gene: TRBJ1-4; CDR3aa: CASGWQVATNEKLFF
v_gene: TRBV19; j_gene: TRBJ1-1; CDR3aa: CASSIPGVPLSFF
v_gene: TRBV19; j_gene: TRBJ1-5; CDR3aa: CASSPDRGRNQPQHF
v_gene: TRBV18; j_gene: TRBJ1-5; CDR3aa: CASSPFSIGGTEQPQHF
v_gene: TRBV19; j_gene: TRBJ1-5; CDR3aa: CASSSDRGFNQPQHF
v_gene: TRBV15; j_gene: TRBJ1-2; CDR3aa: CATSRDLGGAEGYTF
v_gene: TRBV5-1; j_gene: TRBJ2-5; CDR3aa: CASSLRTSEETQYF
v_gene: TRBV2; j_gene: TRBJ2-3; CDR3aa: CASKSGVEDTQYF
v_gene: TRBV19; j_gene: TRBJ2-6; CDR3aa: CASSLDTVNVLTF
v_gene: TRBV6-5; j_gene: TRBJ2-7; CDR3aa: CASSPTGYEQYF
v_gene: TRBV9; j_gene: TRBJ1-3; CDR3aa: CASSQGSGNTIYF